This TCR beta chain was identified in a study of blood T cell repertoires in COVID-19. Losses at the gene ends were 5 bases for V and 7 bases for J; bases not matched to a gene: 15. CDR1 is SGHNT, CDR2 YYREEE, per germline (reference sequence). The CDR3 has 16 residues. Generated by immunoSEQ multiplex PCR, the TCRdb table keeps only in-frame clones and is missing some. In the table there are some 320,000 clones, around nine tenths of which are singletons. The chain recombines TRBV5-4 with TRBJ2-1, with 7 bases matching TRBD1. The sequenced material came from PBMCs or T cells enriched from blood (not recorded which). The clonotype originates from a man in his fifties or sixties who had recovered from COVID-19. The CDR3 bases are TGTGCCAGCAGATTCGGTACAGGGGTAAGTAGAAATGAGCAGTTCTTC. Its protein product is CASRFGTGVSRNEQFF.